The rows below give T cell receptor beta chains drawn from one sample of a study of blood T cell repertoires in COVID-19. The method was immunoSEQ multiplex PCR; TCRdb's version includes in-frame clones alone and lacks a portion of them. The sample has 300,000 to 400,000 clones, over 80% seen once. Sequenced material: peripheral blood. The receptors were gathered from a man aged 25 to 40 with COVID-19, enrolled during active disease. CDR3s include the opening cysteine and the closing phenylalanine or tryptophan. Each record gives: clone size, D gene, J gene, V gene, CDR3 protein, CDR3 DNA. The D gene is left open where the match is weak. Only some rows state a clone size, as once, few, many or a class for expanded clones.

.,TRBD1,TRBJ1-6,TRBV7-2,CASSRDRANSPLHF,TGTGCCAGCAGTCGGGACAGGGCGAATTCACCCCTCCACTTT
once,TRBD2,TRBJ2-1,TRBV19,CASSHSGRYDEQFF,TGTGCCAGTAGTCATAGCGGGAGATACGATGAGCAGTTCTTC
.,.,TRBJ2-5,TRBV4-3,CASSQEGGGSSGETQYF,TGCGCCAGCAGCCAAGAGGGGGGCGGGAGTTCGGGGGAGACCCAGTACTTC
once,.,TRBJ2-7,TRBV6-5,CASWQDNLHEQYF,TGTGCCAGCTGGCAGGACAATCTTCACGAGCAGTACTTC
.,TRBD1,TRBJ2-7,TRBV28,CASSPRRDRLISYEQYF,TGTGCCAGCAGTCCTAGGCGGGACAGGTTAATCTCCTACGAGCAGTACTTC
.,TRBD2,TRBJ2-3,TRBV7-3,CASSHPSGRKADTQYF,TGTGCCAGCAGCCACCCTAGCGGGAGGAAGGCAGATACGCAGTATTTT
.,.,TRBJ2-3,TRBV6-4,CASSDSSRATDTQYF,TGTGCCAGCAGTGACTCGTCCAGGGCCACAGATACGCAGTATTTT
once,TRBD1,TRBJ1-2,TRBV6-5,CAASDRGNGYTF,TGTGCCGCATCGGACAGGGGGAATGGCTACACCTTC
.,.,TRBJ2-7,TRBV5-6,CASSPSSSYEQYF,TGTGCCAGCAGCCCATCTAGCTCCTACGAGCAGTACTTC
.,.,TRBJ2-1,TRBV5-5,CASSLSFGEQFF,TGTGCCAGCAGCTTGTCTTTCGGTGAGCAGTTCTTC
.,.,TRBJ2-7,TRBV20-1,CSARGGEIYEQYF,TGCAGTGCTCGTGGCGGGGAGATCTACGAGCAGTACTTC
.,TRBD2,TRBJ2-3,TRBV5-1,CASSLLSGGGSTDTQYF,TGCGCCAGCAGCTTGCTTTCTGGCGGGGGTAGCACAGATACGCAGTATTTT
.,.,TRBJ2-4,TRBV18,CASSPPSQIIKNIQYF,TGTGCCAGCTCACCACCCTCACAGATTATCAAAAACATTCAGTACTTC
.,TRBD1,TRBJ2-7,TRBV4-2,CASSQDRQGATYEQYF,TGTGCCAGCAGCCAAGACCGGCAGGGGGCAACCTACGAGCAGTACTTC
.,TRBD2,TRBJ2-1,TRBV6-2/TRBV6-3,CASRYDLAGGQNNEQFF,TGTGCCAGCAGATACGATTTGGCGGGGGGCCAAAACAATGAGCAGTTCTTC
.,TRBD1,TRBJ2-7,TRBV6-2/TRBV6-3,CASSTRTGTYEQYF,TGTGCCAGCAGTACCAGGACAGGAACCTACGAGCAGTACTTC
.,.,TRBJ2-5,TRBV27,CASSPPLGPQYF,TGTGCCAGCAGTCCACCCTTGGGGCCCCAGTACTTC
.,TRBD1,TRBJ1-1,TRBV18,CASSPLNFSPGQKNTEAFF,TGTGCCAGCTCACCACTCAATTTCTCACCGGGACAGAAAAACACTGAAGCTTTCTTT
.,TRBD2,TRBJ2-3,TRBV6-4,CASSPLTSGSPDTQYF,TGTGCCAGCAGTCCCCTGACTAGCGGCTCCCCGGATACGCAGTATTTT
.,.,TRBJ1-2,TRBV7-9,CASSPYEDGYTF,TGTGCCAGCAGCCCCTACGAGGATGGCTACACCTTC
once,.,TRBJ1-2,TRBV7-9,CASSLGGGLDGYTF,TGTGCCAGCAGCTTAGGCGGGGGGTTGGATGGCTACACCTTC
.,.,TRBJ2-7,TRBV5-4,CASSIWGTPLEQYF,TGTGCCAGCAGCATCTGGGGGACACCCCTCGAGCAGTACTTC
.,TRBD2,TRBJ2-1,TRBV7-6,CASSLGASGAYNEQFF,TGTGCCAGCAGCTTAGGAGCTAGCGGGGCTTACAATGAGCAGTTCTTC
.,TRBD1,TRBJ2-7,TRBV3-1/TRBV3-2,CASSQDMDRGGFYEQYF,TGTGCCAGCAGCCAAGATATGGACAGGGGAGGGTTCTACGAGCAGTACTTC
many,TRBD1,TRBJ1-6,TRBV2,CASREGQGAGSPLHF,TGTGCCAGCCGTGAGGGACAGGGGGCAGGTTCACCCCTCCACTTT
.,TRBD1,TRBJ1-5,TRBV18,CASSRGQVPNQPQHF,TGTGCCAGCTCACGGGGACAGGTCCCCAATCAGCCCCAGCATTTT